The 14 T cell receptor beta chains given below trace back to one sample, sequenced in a study of T cells expressing NK-cell markers. TCRdb re-called the 5' RACE reads, yielding one record per CDR3 amino acid sequence without DNA. The sample table sets out 300,000 or so distinct CDR3 sequences. Sequencing used blood T cells: a sorted CD56 or NKG2C T cell subset, CD4+ or CD8+ T cells, or bulk PBMC T cells (not recorded which). The receptors derive from a woman between 18 and 75 years old in good health.

This chain uses TRBV20-1 with TRBJ2-2; the TCRdb call, TRBD1, lacks DNA for checking. CDR3 length: 15 amino acids. CDR1 is DFQATT and CDR2 is SNEGSKA in the germline V gene (reference sequence). The chain's CDR3 is CSASRGRVGTGELFF.

This chain connects TRBV5-6 to TRBJ2-1; with no DNA, the TCRdb D assignment of TRBD2 cannot be verified. Germline V lookup: CDR1 SGHDT, CDR2 YYEEEE. This CDR3 comprises 16 residues. CDR3 region: CASSLAFGLAYNEQFF.

This chain joins TRBV7-2 and TRBJ1-2; TCRdb designates TRBD1, a call that cannot be tested without DNA. The germline V gene has CDR1 SGHTA and CDR2 FQGNSA. This CDR3 contains 14 residues. CDR3 in amino acids: CASSLDTGAGGYTF.

This rearrangement joins TRBV11-2 to TRBJ2-4; checking the TCRdb D call of TRBD2 is not possible without DNA. The germline gives CDR1 SGHAT, CDR2 FQNNGV. This CDR3 has 19 amino acids. CDR3 region: CASSSSTSGRAGAKNIQYF.

This chain connects TRBV7-2 to TRBJ2-3; TCRdb selects TRBD1, and the lack of DNA leaves this call unchecked. Germline values: CDR1 SGHTA, CDR2 FQGNSA. The CDR3 length is 15 residues. The CDR3 spells CASSLGTGYTDTQYF.

The V call is TRBV30, the J call TRBJ2-2. Per the germline V gene, CDR1 is GTSNPN and CDR2 is SVGIG (reference sequence). This CDR3 is 14 amino acids long. The CDR3 region is CAWSKTRSIGELFF.

The chain uses TRBV6-5 and TRBJ1-6; the TCRdb D gene call, TRBD1, has no DNA to confirm it. The CDR3 spans 17 residues. Germline V gives CDR1 MNHEY, CDR2 SVGAGI. The chain's CDR3 is CASSYGFGGVSNSPLHF.

The J gene is TRBJ1-2, the V gene TRBV12-3 or TRBV12-4; absent DNA, TCRdb's TRBD1 call cannot be checked. CDR3 length: 16 residues. The CDR3 reads CASTKGGWMANYGYTF.

The chain uses TRBV28 and TRBJ2-7; checking the TCRdb D call of TRBD1 is not possible without DNA. The V gene's germline CDR1 is MDHEN and CDR2 SYDVKM. The CDR3 length is 14 residues. The CDR3 is CASSTPPVPYEQYF. Variable domain in full (rest from reference TRBV28 and TRBJ2-7): DVKVTQSSRYLVKRTGEKVFLECVQDMDHENMFWYRQDPGLGLRLIYFSYDVKMKEKGDIPEGYSVSREKKERFSLILESASTNQTSMYLCASSTPPVPYEQYFGPGTRLTVT.

The chain combines TRBV24-1 with TRBJ2-3; TCRdb's D call, TRBD1, is unchecked because there is no DNA. The CDR3 runs to 15 residues. Germline values: CDR1 KGHDR, CDR2 SFDVKD. The CDR3 sequence: CATSDPGTSADTQYF.

The rearrangement uses TRBV3-1 and TRBJ2-1; TCRdb's assignment of TRBD2 cannot be checked, as there is no DNA. CDR1 is LGHDT, CDR2 YNNKEL, per germline (reference sequence). The CDR3 runs 16 residues. The CDR3 is CASSPSGLARYNEQFF.

The chain uses TRBV21-1 and TRBJ2-7; TCRdb lists TRBD1, though no DNA is available to test this call. TRBV21-1 corresponds to a pseudogene. The CDR3 totals 12 residues. The CDR3 spells CASTDSRYEQYF.

This CDR3 reads CASSTYRGPVYEQYF. The rearrangement links TRBV19 to TRBJ2-7; the TCRdb D gene call, TRBD1, has no DNA to confirm it. The CDR3 has 15 residues. Germline V gives CDR1 LNHDA, CDR2 SQIVND (reference sequence).

The chain links TRBV18 to TRBJ2-1; TCRdb selects TRBD2, and the lack of DNA leaves this call unchecked. The CDR3 is made up of 18 amino acids. The germline V gene has CDR1 KGHSH and CDR2 LQKENI. CDR3 loop: CASSPRGTERTSLNEQFF.